This TCR beta chain was identified in a study of shared clonotypes between healthy human individuals. Points from the study as a whole: Among the subsets, naive ones generally showed larger estimated richness than memory ones.

Naive CD8 cells, CD45RO-negative and positively selected for CCR7, excluded terminally differentiated effector memory CD45RA+ cells. Donors, healthy HIV-negative adults, lacked recent acute infections or vaccinations. Measured with immunoSEQ multiplex PCR; TCRdb has only the in-frame clones, and not every one. Seen here are about 700,000 clones, 90% to 95% observed once, and the top ten hold roughly 22%. Germline assignment: CDR1 SGHTA and CDR2 FQGTGA. The CDR3 spans 21 residues. V lost 1 base to trimming and J lost 7 bases; unmatched junction nucleotides: 21. This clone has only one observation. The antigen remains unidentified.

The chain recombines TRBV7-3 with TRBJ2-1; TRBD2 aligns across 11 bases. The source material was naive CD8+ T cells sorted from blood. The source of this sequence is a young man in good health. The CDR3 region is CASSLKARTSGSQFLRNEQFF. The CDR3 DNA follows: TGTGCCAGCAGCTTAAAGGCCCGAACTAGCGGGAGTCAGTTTCTCCGTAATGAGCAGTTCTTC.